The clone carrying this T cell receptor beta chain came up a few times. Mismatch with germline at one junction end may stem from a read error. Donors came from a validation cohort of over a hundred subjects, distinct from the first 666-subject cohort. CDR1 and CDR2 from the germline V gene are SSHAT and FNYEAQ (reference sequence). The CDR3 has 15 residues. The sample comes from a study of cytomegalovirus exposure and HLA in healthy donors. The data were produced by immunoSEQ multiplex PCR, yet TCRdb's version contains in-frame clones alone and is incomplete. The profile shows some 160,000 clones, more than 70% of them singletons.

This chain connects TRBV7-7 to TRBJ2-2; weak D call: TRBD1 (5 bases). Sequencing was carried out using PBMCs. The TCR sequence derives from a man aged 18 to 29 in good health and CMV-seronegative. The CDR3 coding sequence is TGTGCTAGCAGCATGACAACAGGGAACACCGGGGAGCTGTTTTTT. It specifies CASSMTTGNTGELFF.